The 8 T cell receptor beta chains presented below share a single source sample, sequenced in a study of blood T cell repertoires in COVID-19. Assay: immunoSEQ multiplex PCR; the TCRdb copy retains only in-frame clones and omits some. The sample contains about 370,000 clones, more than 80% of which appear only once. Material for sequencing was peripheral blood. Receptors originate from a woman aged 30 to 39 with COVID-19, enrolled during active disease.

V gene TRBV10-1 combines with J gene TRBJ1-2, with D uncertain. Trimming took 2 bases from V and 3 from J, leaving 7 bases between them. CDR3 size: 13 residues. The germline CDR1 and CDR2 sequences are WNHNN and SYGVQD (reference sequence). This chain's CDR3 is CASSETVDYGYTF. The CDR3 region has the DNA TGCGCCAGCAGTGAGACTGTAGACTATGGCTACACCTTC.

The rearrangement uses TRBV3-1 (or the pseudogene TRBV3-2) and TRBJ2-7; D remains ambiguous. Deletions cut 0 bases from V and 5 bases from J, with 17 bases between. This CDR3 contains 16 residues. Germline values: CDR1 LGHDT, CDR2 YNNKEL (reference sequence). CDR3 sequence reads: CASSQESADEPHEQYV. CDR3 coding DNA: TGTGCCAGCAGCCAAGAGAGCGCCGACGAGCCCCACGAGCAGTACGTC.

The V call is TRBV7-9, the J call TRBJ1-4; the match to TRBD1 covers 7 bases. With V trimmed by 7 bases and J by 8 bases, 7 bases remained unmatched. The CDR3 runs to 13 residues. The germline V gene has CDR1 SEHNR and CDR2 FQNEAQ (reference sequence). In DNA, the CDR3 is TGTGCCAGCAACGACAGGGAAGAAGAAAAACTGTTTTTT. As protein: CASNDREEEKLFF.

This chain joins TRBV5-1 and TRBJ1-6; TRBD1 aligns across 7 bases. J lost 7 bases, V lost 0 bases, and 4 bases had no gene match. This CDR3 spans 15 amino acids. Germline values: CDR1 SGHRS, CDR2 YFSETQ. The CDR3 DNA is TGCGCCAGCAGCTTGGGGTCACAGGGGAATTCACCCCTCCACTTT. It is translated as CASSLGSQGNSPLHF.

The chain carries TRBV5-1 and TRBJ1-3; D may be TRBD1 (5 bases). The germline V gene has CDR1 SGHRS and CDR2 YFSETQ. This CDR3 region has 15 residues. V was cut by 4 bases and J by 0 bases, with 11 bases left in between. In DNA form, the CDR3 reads TGCGCCAGCAGCCCGGGACTGTCCTCTGGAAACACCATATATTTT. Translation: CASSPGLSSGNTIYF.

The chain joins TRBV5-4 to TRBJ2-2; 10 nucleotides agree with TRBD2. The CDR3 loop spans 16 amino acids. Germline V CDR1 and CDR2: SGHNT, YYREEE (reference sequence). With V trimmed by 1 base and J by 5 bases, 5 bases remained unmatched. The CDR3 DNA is TGTGCCAGCAGCTTGTGGGGTAGCGGGGGGACCGGGGAGCTGTTTTTT. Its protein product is CASSLWGSGGTGELFF.

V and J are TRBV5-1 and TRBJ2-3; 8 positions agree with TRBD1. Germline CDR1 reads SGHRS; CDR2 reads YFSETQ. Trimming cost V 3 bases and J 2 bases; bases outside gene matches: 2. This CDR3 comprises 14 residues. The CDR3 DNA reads TGCGCCAGCAGCTCGGACAGGGTCACAGATACGCAGTATTTT. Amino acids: CASSSDRVTDTQYF.

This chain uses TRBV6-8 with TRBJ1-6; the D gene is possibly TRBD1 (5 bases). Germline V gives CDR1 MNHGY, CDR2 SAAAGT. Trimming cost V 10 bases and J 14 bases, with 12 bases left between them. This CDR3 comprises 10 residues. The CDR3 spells CATRGVTLHF. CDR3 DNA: TGTGCCACCCGGGGGGTCACCCTCCACTTT.